This entry is about one T cell receptor (beta chain). Its target is unknown. The sample is drawn from a study of graft-versus-host responses after intestinal transplantation. Regarding the study as a whole: Detected in recipient marrow were GvH clones, some of which were first observed in ileum or blood. The presence of high graft-versus-host to host-versus-graft clonal ratios in allografts characterized patients with graft-donor T cell macrochimerism.

The assay was immunoSEQ multiplex PCR, and TCRdb's table has in-frame clones only and misses some. Of about 130,000 clones in the sample, around nine tenths were seen once. Here the sequenced sample was unstimulated CD4+ T cells sorted from spleen or lymph node cells, taken before intestinal transplant. The clonotype comes from a human donor who received an intestinal transplant.

CDR3 DNA sequence: TGCGCCAGCAGCTTGGCTATGACTAGCGGGGGCAATACGCAGTATTTT. The encoded protein is CASSLAMTSGGNTQYF. The rearrangement joins TRBV5-1 to TRBJ2-3; 12 positions match TRBD2. This CDR3 spans 16 amino acids. The junction had 6 bases not matched to a gene; V was cut back by 0 bases and J by 7 bases. CDR1 and CDR2 (germline): SGHRS, YFSETQ.